The 5 T cell receptor beta chains below were found in one sample sequenced in a study of T cells expressing NK-cell markers. TCRdb re-called the 5' RACE reads and shows each CDR3 protein once, DNA omitted. In total, the table holds a few hundred thousand distinct CDR3 sequences. The specimen sequenced was blood T cells: a sorted CD56 or NKG2C T cell subset, CD4+ or CD8+ T cells, or bulk PBMC T cells (not recorded which). The receptors were sampled from a man aged 18 to 30 in good health.

The gene calls are TRBV6-5 and TRBJ1-3. The CDR3 has 15 residues. Germline CDR1 reads MNHEY; CDR2 reads SVGAGI. The CDR3 region is CASRPSGTSGNTIYF.

Here the CDR3 reads CAITPSDRADEQYF. The chain carries TRBV10-3 and TRBJ2-7; TCRdb designates TRBD1, a call that cannot be tested without DNA. From germline, CDR1 is ENHRY and CDR2 SYGVKD. The CDR3 runs 14 residues.

The chain employs TRBV15 and TRBJ2-1; the TRBD1 assignment by TCRdb is unverifiable without DNA. CDR1 is LNHNV and CDR2 is YYDKDF in the germline V gene (reference sequence). CDR3 length: 16 residues. The CDR3 here is CATSRDLGTDRNEQFF.

The V call is TRBV29-1, the J call TRBJ2-3. The CDR3 is made up of 11 amino acids. Germline CDR1 is SQVTM and CDR2 is ANQGSEA. CDR3: CSVDWAGTQYF.

The V gene is TRBV9, the J gene TRBJ2-1; TCRdb proposes TRBD2, but this gene call is untestable without DNA. Germline V gene lookup returns CDR1 SGDLS and CDR2 YYNGEE. The CDR3 consists of 18 residues. The CDR3 sequence: CASSVAILGTSGYNEQFF.